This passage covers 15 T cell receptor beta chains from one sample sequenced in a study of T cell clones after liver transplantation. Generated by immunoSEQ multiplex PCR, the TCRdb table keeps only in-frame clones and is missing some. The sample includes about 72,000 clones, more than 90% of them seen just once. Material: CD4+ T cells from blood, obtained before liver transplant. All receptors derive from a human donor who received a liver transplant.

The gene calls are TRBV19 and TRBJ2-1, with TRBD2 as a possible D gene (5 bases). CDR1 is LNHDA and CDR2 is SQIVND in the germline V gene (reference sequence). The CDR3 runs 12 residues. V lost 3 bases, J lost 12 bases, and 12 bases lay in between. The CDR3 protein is CASSIAPGLQFF. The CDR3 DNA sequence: TGTGCCAGTAGTATTGCCCCGGGATTGCAGTTCTTC.

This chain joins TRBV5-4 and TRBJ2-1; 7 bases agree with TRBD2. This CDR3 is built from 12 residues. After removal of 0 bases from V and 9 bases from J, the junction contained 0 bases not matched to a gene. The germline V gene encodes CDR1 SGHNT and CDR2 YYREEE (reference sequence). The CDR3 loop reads CASSLAGGEQFF. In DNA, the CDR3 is TGTGCCAGCAGCTTGGCGGGAGGTGAGCAGTTCTTC.

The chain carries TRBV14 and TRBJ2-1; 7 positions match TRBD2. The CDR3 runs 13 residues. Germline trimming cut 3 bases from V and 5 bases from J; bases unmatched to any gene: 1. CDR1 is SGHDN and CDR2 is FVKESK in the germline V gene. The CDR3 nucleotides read TGTGCCAGCAGCCAGCTAGCGGACAATGAGCAGTTCTTC. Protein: CASSQLADNEQFF.

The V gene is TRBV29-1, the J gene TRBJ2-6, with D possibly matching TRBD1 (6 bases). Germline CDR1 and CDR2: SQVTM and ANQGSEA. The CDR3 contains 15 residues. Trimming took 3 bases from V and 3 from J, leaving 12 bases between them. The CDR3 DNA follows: TGCAGCGTTGATGCTCAGGGGCATGGGGCCAACGTCCTGACTTTC. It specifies CSVDAQGHGANVLTF.

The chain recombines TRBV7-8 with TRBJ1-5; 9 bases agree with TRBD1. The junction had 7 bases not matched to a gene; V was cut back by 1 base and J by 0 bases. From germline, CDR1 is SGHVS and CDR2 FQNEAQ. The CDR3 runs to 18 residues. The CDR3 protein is CASSLVVGTGISNQPQHF. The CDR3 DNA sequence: TGTGCCAGCAGCTTAGTAGTGGGGACAGGGATTAGCAATCAGCCCCAGCATTTT.

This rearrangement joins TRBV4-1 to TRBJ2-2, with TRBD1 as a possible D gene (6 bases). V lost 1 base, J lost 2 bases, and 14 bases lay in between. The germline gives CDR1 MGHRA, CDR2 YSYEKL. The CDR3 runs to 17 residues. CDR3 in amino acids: CASSQGDGRGNTGELFF. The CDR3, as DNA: TGCGCCAGCAGCCAAGGAGACGGCAGGGGAAACACCGGGGAGCTGTTTTTT.

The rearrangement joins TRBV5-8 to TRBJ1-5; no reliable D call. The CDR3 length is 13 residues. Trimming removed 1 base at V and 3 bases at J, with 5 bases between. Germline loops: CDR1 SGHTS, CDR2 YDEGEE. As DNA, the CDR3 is TGTGCCAGCAGCTTGACTTTCAATCAGCCCCAGCATTTT. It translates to CASSLTFNQPQHF.

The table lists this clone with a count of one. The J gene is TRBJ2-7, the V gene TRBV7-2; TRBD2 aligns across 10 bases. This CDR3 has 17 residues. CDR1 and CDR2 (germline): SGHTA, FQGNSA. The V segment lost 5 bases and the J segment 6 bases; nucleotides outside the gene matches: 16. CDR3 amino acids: CASSTQGLAGEGFEQYF. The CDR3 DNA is TGTGCCAGCAGCACCCAAGGGCTAGCGGGAGAAGGGTTCGAGCAGTACTTC.

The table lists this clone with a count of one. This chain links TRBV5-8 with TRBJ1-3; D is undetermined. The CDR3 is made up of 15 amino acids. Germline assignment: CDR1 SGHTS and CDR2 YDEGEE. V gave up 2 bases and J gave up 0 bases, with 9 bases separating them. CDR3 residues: CASSLTLLSGNTIYF. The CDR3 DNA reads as TGTGCCAGCAGCTTAACGTTACTCTCTGGAAACACCATATATTTT.

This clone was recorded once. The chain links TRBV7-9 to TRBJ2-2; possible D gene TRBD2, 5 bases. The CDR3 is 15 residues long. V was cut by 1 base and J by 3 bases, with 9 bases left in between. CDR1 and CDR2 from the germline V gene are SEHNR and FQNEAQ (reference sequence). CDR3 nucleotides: TGTGCCAGCAGCTTAGGAGGACTCTACACCGGGGAGCTGTTTTTT. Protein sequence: CASSLGGLYTGELFF.

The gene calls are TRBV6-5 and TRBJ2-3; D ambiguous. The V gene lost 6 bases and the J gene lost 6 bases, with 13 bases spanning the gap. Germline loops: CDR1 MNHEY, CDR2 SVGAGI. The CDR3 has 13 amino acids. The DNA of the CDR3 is TGTGCCAGCAGCGAAAGGCTTAGGGATACGCAGTATTTT. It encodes CASSERLRDTQYF.

The CDR3 nucleotides are TGTGCCAGCAGCTTGGGAGTTAGCGGGGCCTTCAATGAGCAGTTCTTC. This sequence encodes CASSLGVSGAFNEQFF. V and J are TRBV5-4 and TRBJ2-1; 8 bases agree with TRBD2. The length of the CDR3 is 16 residues. Germline lookup yields CDR1 SGHNT and CDR2 YYREEE (reference sequence). After removal of 0 bases from V and 6 bases from J, the junction contained 8 bases not matched to a gene.

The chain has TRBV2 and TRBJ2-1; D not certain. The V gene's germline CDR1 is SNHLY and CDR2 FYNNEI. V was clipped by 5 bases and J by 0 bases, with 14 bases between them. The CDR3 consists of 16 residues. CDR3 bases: TGTGCCAGCAGTAAAACTGACCACCCCTCCTACAATGAGCAGTTCTTC. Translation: CASSKTDHPSYNEQFF. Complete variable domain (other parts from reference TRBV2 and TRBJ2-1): EPEVTQTPSHQVTQMGQEVILRCVPISNHLYFYWYRQILGQKVEFLVSFYNNEISEKSEIFDDQFSVERPDGSNFTLKIRSTKLEDSAMYFCASSKTDHPSYNEQFFGPGTRLTVL.

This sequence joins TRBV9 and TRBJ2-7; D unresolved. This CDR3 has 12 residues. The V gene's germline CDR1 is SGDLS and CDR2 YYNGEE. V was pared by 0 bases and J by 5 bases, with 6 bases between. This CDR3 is CASSVGGDEQYF. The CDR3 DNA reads TGTGCCAGCAGCGTAGGTGGGGACGAGCAGTACTTC.

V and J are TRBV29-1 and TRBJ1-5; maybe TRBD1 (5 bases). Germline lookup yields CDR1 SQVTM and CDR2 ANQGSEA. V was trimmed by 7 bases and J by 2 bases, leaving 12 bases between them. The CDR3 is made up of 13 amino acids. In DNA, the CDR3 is TGCAGCGCACGGGACGGGGGCAATCAGCCCCAGCATTTT. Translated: CSARDGGNQPQHF.